What follows is one T cell receptor beta chain and its context. The source of the sample is a study of blood T cell repertoires in COVID-19. For the study at large: From the United States, Italy and Spain came samples of acute and convalescent COVID-19. Nucleic acid was either cDNA or gDNA, and it came from T cells, B-cell-depleted T cells, or PBMCs.

Using immunoSEQ multiplex PCR, the repertoire was profiled, and TCRdb retains in-frame clones only, with some absent. This table has over 450,000 clones, 85% to 90% appearing once. The germline V gene encodes CDR1 SGHKS and CDR2 YYEKEE (reference sequence). This CDR3 has 14 residues. V lost 2 bases and J lost 15, with 21 bases in between. The source of this sequence is a woman in her forties or fifties with COVID-19, enrolled during active disease. The V gene is TRBV5-5, the J gene TRBJ1-5; D gene uncertain. The sample taken for sequencing was peripheral blood. CDR3 protein: CASSLYISPLPWHF. CDR3 in DNA: TGTGCCAGCAGCTTATACATAAGTCCCCTTCCCTGGCATTTT.